This is a list of T cell receptor beta chains from one sample in a study of cytomegalovirus exposure and HLA in healthy donors. The table came from immunoSEQ multiplex PCR; TCRdb's copy has only in-frame clones and leaves some out. Of approximately 58,000 clones listed, over 75% are singletons. The sequencing sample was made of PBMCs. The receptors shown here come from a young woman in good health and CMV-seronegative. CDR3s include the opening cysteine and the closing phenylalanine or tryptophan. Fields, in order: CDR3 DNA, CDR3 protein, D gene, V gene, J gene. The D gene is left open where the match is weak.

CDR3nt: TGTGCCACATGGTGGGAGGTTGGCTACACCTTC
CDR3aa: CATWWEVGYTF
d_gene: -
v_gene: TRBV19
j_gene: TRBJ1-2

CDR3nt: TGTGCCAGCAGTCAGGGACAGGGGATCCCAGATACGCAGTATTTT
CDR3aa: CASSQGQGIPDTQYF
d_gene: TRBD1
v_gene: TRBV28
j_gene: TRBJ2-3

CDR3nt: TGTGCCAGCAGCTTAGGGGCACCGAGAGACACAGATACGCAGTATTTT
CDR3aa: CASSLGAPRDTDTQYF
d_gene: -
v_gene: TRBV7-9
j_gene: TRBJ2-3

CDR3nt: TGTGCCAGCACCCCGCGAACCGCGCAAGAGACCCAGTACTTC
CDR3aa: CASTPRTAQETQYF
d_gene: -
v_gene: TRBV11-2
j_gene: TRBJ2-5

CDR3nt: TGCGCCAGCAGTCAGGGACTAGCGGGAGGCCATGAGCAGTTCTTC
CDR3aa: CASSQGLAGGHEQFF
d_gene: TRBD2
v_gene: TRBV4-1
j_gene: TRBJ2-1

CDR3nt: TGTGCCAGCAGTTACTCGGCGGGAGGAGGTCTCAATGAGCAGTTCTTC
CDR3aa: CASSYSAGGGLNEQFF
d_gene: TRBD2
v_gene: TRBV6-5
j_gene: TRBJ2-1

CDR3nt: TGCGCCAGCAGCCCAGGGACAGAGAACACTGAAGCTTTCTTT
CDR3aa: CASSPGTENTEAFF
d_gene: TRBD1
v_gene: TRBV5-1
j_gene: TRBJ1-1

CDR3nt: TGTGCCAGCAGTTACCCGGGGACAGGGACGTACACCTTC
CDR3aa: CASSYPGTGTYTF
d_gene: TRBD1
v_gene: TRBV6-6
j_gene: TRBJ1-2

CDR3nt: TGCGCCAGTAGACTCCTAGCGGGATCTACCTACAATGAGCAGTTCTTC
CDR3aa: CASRLLAGSTYNEQFF
d_gene: TRBD2
v_gene: TRBV5-1
j_gene: TRBJ2-1

CDR3nt: TGTGCCAGCAGTCGGGAGCGGAGCACAGATACGCAGTATTTT
CDR3aa: CASSRERSTDTQYF
d_gene: -
v_gene: TRBV27
j_gene: TRBJ2-3